These 28 T cell receptor beta chains were all obtained from the same sample, sequenced in a study of draining lymph node invasion in breast cancer. TCRdb fed the bulk RNA-seq reads into MiXCR, producing one record per CDR3 protein. The repertoire includes 2,000 to 2,500 distinct CDR3 sequences, approximately 85% of them detected once, and 1.6% sits in the top ten. The CD4+ CD45RA- CD25- gate defined the sorted memory conventional CD4 T cells. The material sequenced was sorted memory CD4+ effector T cells from a lymph node. These receptors came from a female donor with luminal breast cancer.

The gene calls are TRBV19 and TRBJ2-1; D is perhaps TRBD1 or TRBD2 (5 bases each). Germline loops: CDR1 LNHDA, CDR2 SQIVND (reference sequence). Deletions cut 6 bases from V and 9 bases from J, with 18 bases between. This CDR3 has 14 amino acids. CDR3 DNA: TGTGCCAGTAGGGGGCCGGGACCGACGGGTGAGCAGTTCTTC. Its protein is CASRGPGPTGEQFF.

This rearrangement joins TRBV20-1 to TRBJ1-1, with D unresolved. CDR3 length: 14 residues. The germline CDR1 and CDR2 sequences are DFQATT and SNEGSKA (reference sequence). V was clipped by 3 bases and J by 1 base, with 12 bases between them. The CDR3 DNA is TGCAGTGCTAGTGTTTATCAAGGGAACACTGAAGCTTTCTTT. Amino acid sequence: CSASVYQGNTEAFF.

The chain is built from TRBV5-6 and TRBJ1-5; a possible D gene is TRBD1 (5 bases). V was clipped by 3 bases and J by 0 bases, with 10 bases between them. CDR3 length: 15 residues. CDR1 is SGHDT, CDR2 YYEEEE, per germline. As DNA, the CDR3 is TGTGCCAGCAGCTCGGGACCTTATAGCAATCAGCCCCAGCATTTT. Its protein product is CASSSGPYSNQPQHF.

The CDR3 region has the DNA TGTGCCAGCAGCTTATGGGGTAATTCACCCCTCCACTTT. Translating it yields CASSLWGNSPLHF. J is TRBJ1-6 and V is TRBV7-2; D is undetermined. The CDR3 consists of 13 residues. The V gene lost 2 bases and the J gene lost 6 bases, with 5 bases spanning the gap. Germline CDR1 is SGHTA and CDR2 is FQGNSA.

A few counts support this clonotype. The J gene is TRBJ2-5, the V gene TRBV3-1; weak D call: TRBD1 (6 bases). V was cut by 3 bases and J by 1 base, with 12 bases left in between. CDR1 is LGHDT and CDR2 is YNNKEL in the germline V gene (reference sequence). The CDR3 has 15 amino acids. The CDR3 loop is CASSQLGGAQETQYF. CDR3 sequence (DNA): TGTGCCAGCAGCCAGCTAGGGGGTGCCCAAGAGACCCAGTACTTC.

The chain has TRBV5-8 and TRBJ1-5; D gene unclear. Germline V gene sequence: CDR1 SGHTS, CDR2 YDEGEE. This CDR3 spans 14 amino acids. V was trimmed by 2 bases and J by 8 bases, leaving 14 bases between them. Written as DNA, the CDR3 is TGTGCCAGCAGCTTCGACGGGCGGGCTGAGCCCCAGCATTTT. It codes for CASSFDGRAEPQHF.

This chain uses TRBV20-1 with TRBJ2-7, with 11 bases that match TRBD2. In germline, CDR1 is DFQATT, CDR2 SNEGSKA (reference sequence). The V gene end was trimmed by 2 bases and the J gene end by 6 bases; junction bases not matched to a gene: 6. The CDR3 is 14 residues long. The CDR3 here is CSARQTSGGSEQYF. The DNA of the CDR3 is TGCAGTGCTAGACAAACTAGCGGGGGTTCCGAGCAGTACTTC.

There are a few counts of this clonotype. V usage is TRBV5-1 and J usage is TRBJ2-5; D is tentatively TRBD1 or TRBD2 (5 bases each). Germline V gene sequence: CDR1 SGHRS, CDR2 YFSETQ. V dropped 0 bases and J dropped 4 bases, with 10 bases sitting between them. CDR3 length equals 14 residues. This chain's CDR3 is CASSLGGVRETQYF. CDR3 bases: TGCGCCAGCAGCTTGGGAGGGGTCCGAGAGACCCAGTACTTC. Based on the CDR3 plus reference TRBV5-1 and TRBJ2-5, the full variable domain is KAGVTQTPRYLIKTRGQQVTLSCSPISGHRSVSWYQQTPGQGLQFLFEYFSETQRNKGNFPGRFSGRQFSNSRSEMNVSTLELGDSALYLCASSLGGVRETQYFGPGTRLLVL.

There are a few counts of this clonotype. This chain uses TRBV4-2 with TRBJ1-4; possible D gene TRBD1, 6 bases. CDR1 is LGHNA, CDR2 YNFKEQ, per germline. The CDR3 spans 15 residues. V was clipped by 2 bases and J by 5 bases, with 12 bases between them. The CDR3 DNA follows: TGTGCCAGCAGCCAATCTGGACAGAAGAATGAAAAACTGTTTTTT. Amino acid sequence: CASSQSGQKNEKLFF.

The chain links TRBV30 to TRBJ1-1, with D tentatively TRBD1 (5 bases). The V and J ends lost 2 bases and 5 bases respectively, with 15 bases between them. The CDR3 has 14 residues. CDR1 is GTSNPN and CDR2 is SVGIG in the germline V gene (reference sequence). The CDR3 DNA reads TGTGCCTGGAGTACAGGCCGCGTGGTTACTGAAGCTTTCTTT. It translates to CAWSTGRVVTEAFF.

This clonotype appeared once. The DNA for the CDR3 is TGCGCCAGCAGTATAACCCCGGGACAGGGGACTGAAGCTTTCTTT. Translating gives CASSITPGQGTEAFF. The genes are TRBV5-1 and TRBJ1-1, with TRBD1 identical over 10 bases. CDR3 length: 15 amino acids. Germline V gene sequence: CDR1 SGHRS, CDR2 YFSETQ. Trimming at V came to 5 bases and at J to 5 bases, leaving 9 bases not matched to a gene.

The chain carries TRBV19 and TRBJ2-7; TRBD2 matches 9 bases. Looked up from germline, CDR1 is LNHDA and CDR2 is SQIVND (reference sequence). The CDR3 loop spans 12 amino acids. The V and J ends lost 8 bases and 3 bases, in that order; junction bases with no gene match: 2. The CDR3, as DNA: TGTGCCAGTGGGACTAGCAGCTACGAGCAGTACTTC. Translation: CASGTSSYEQYF. Together with reference TRBV19 and TRBJ2-7, the CDR3 gives the full variable domain: DGGITQSPKYLFRKEGQNVTLSCEQNLNHDAMYWYRQDPGQGLRLIYYSQIVNDFQKGDIAEGYSVSREKKESFPLTVTSAQKNPTAFYLCASGTSSYEQYFGPGTRLTVT.

The chain carries TRBV6-6 and TRBJ2-7, with TRBD2 matching over 7 bases. The length of the CDR3 is 14 residues. Germline assignment: CDR1 MNHNY and CDR2 SVGAGI (reference sequence). The V gene end was trimmed by 8 bases and the J gene end by 7 bases; junction bases not matched to a gene: 14. In DNA, the CDR3 is TGTGCCAGCTCAGTACAGCGGGGAACCTCGGAGCAGTACTTC. Translated, it gives CASSVQRGTSEQYF.

This chain joins TRBV25-1 and TRBJ2-2; 7 bases align to TRBD2. V shed 1 base and J 4 bases; nucleotides not matched to a gene: 9. CDR1 MGHDK and CDR2 SYGVNS come from the germline V gene. The CDR3 extends over 17 amino acids. CDR3 residues: CASSESRWGGTTGELFF. CDR3 nucleotide sequence: TGTGCCAGCAGTGAATCAAGGTGGGGGGGTACCACCGGGGAGCTGTTTTTT. The variable domain in full, completed from reference TRBV25-1 and TRBJ2-2, reads EADIYQTPRYLVIGTGKKITLECSQTMGHDKMYWYQQDPGMELHLIHYSYGVNSTEKGDLSSESTVSRIRTEHFPLTLESARPSHTSQYLCASSESRWGGTTGELFFGEGSRLTVL.

The rearrangement uses TRBV20-1 and TRBJ1-5; D gene ambiguous. The CDR3 has 14 residues. Per the germline V gene, CDR1 is DFQATT and CDR2 is SNEGSKA (reference sequence). V lost 3 bases and J 1 base, leaving 10 bases between the germline ends. The CDR3 DNA follows: TGCAGTGCTAGTAGGACTGCGAGCAATCAGCCCCAGCATTTT. This codes for CSASRTASNQPQHF.

The genes are TRBV6-5 and TRBJ1-6; a weak D match, TRBD1 (5 bases). Germline CDR1 is MNHEY and CDR2 is SVGAGI. CDR3 length equals 12 residues. Trimming pared 8 bases from V and 14 bases from J, leaving 16 bases between. The CDR3 DNA reads TGTGCCAGCGGGACGGCGGATTCGGCCCTCCACTTT. Translating it yields CASGTADSALHF.

The chain recombines TRBV29-1 with TRBJ1-2; D unresolved. In germline, CDR1 is SQVTM, CDR2 ANQGSEA. This CDR3 comprises 10 residues. V gave up 0 bases and J gave up 8 bases, with 4 bases separating them. This CDR3 is CSVEESGYTF. CDR3 DNA sequence: TGCAGCGTTGAAGAATCCGGCTACACCTTC.

The chain employs TRBV5-1 and TRBJ1-1; tentatively, D is TRBD1 (6 bases). The CDR3 consists of 16 residues. V lost 5 bases, J lost 0 bases, and 17 bases lay in between. CDR1 SGHRS and CDR2 YFSETQ come from the germline V gene. The DNA for the CDR3 is TGCGCCAGCAGGAACCACAGGGCGAACATGAACACTGAAGCTTTCTTT. Encoded protein: CASRNHRANMNTEAFF.

The chain recombines TRBV4-1 with TRBJ2-7, with TRBD2 identical over 8 bases. This CDR3 is 16 amino acids long. J was trimmed by 0 bases and V by 0 bases; bases with no gene match: 4. Germline V lookup: CDR1 MGHRA, CDR2 YSYEKL. The CDR3: CASSQDVAGHSYEQYV. DNA for the CDR3: TGCGCCAGCAGCCAAGACGTAGCGGGGCACTCCTACGAGCAGTACGTC.

V usage is TRBV3-1 and J usage is TRBJ2-1, with a weak D call TRBD2 (5 bases). CDR1 LGHDT and CDR2 YNNKEL come from the germline V gene (reference sequence). V was trimmed by 1 base and J by 3 bases, leaving 10 bases between them. This CDR3 comprises 15 residues. This CDR3 is CASSQGSGDYNEQFF. Here the CDR3 DNA reads TGTGCCAGCAGCCAAGGGTCCGGGGACTACAATGAGCAGTTCTTC.

The V call is TRBV7-6, the J call TRBJ2-3, with 9 bases that match TRBD2. This CDR3 region has 17 residues. CDR1 and CDR2 (germline): SGHVS, FNYEAQ. J gave up 3 bases and V 4 bases, and 11 bases lay outside the gene matches. This CDR3 is CASSSSYGLAPTDTQYF. The CDR3 DNA is TGTGCCAGCAGCTCATCTTACGGACTAGCGCCGACAGATACGCAGTATTTT.

The count of this clonotype is one. The chain is built from TRBV3-1 and TRBJ1-2; no definite D call. V gave up 4 bases and J gave up 0 bases, with 9 bases separating them. The CDR3 has 14 residues. From germline, CDR1 is LGHDT and CDR2 YNNKEL (reference sequence). CDR3 nucleotides: TGTGCCAGCAGCCCAGGAACGACTAACTATGGCTACACCTTC. Amino acid sequence: CASSPGTTNYGYTF.

The V gene is TRBV11-2, the J gene TRBJ2-3, with D possibly TRBD2 on 5 matching bases. The V end lost 2 bases, the J end lost 0 bases, and 15 bases lay between the germline ends. CDR3 length: 17 amino acids. Germline V gives CDR1 SGHAT, CDR2 FQNNGV. The chain's CDR3 is CASSLRESSLSTDTQYF. The DNA for the CDR3 is TGTGCCAGCAGCTTACGCGAATCTAGCCTAAGCACAGATACGCAGTATTTT.

J is TRBJ2-7 and V is TRBV19, with D possibly being TRBD1 (6 bases). V was pared by 10 bases and J by 4 bases, with 17 bases between. CDR1 is LNHDA, CDR2 SQIVND, per germline (reference sequence). The CDR3 has 13 residues. In nucleotides, the CDR3 is TGTGCCACCGGGGACATCACAACTTACGAGCAGTACTTC. Its translation: CATGDITTYEQYF. Full variable domain (missing parts from reference TRBV19 and TRBJ2-7): DGGITQSPKYLFRKEGQNVTLSCEQNLNHDAMYWYRQDPGQGLRLIYYSQIVNDFQKGDIAEGYSVSREKKESFPLTVTSAQKNPTAFYLCATGDITTYEQYFGPGTRLTVT.

This rearrangement joins TRBV6-2 or TRBV6-3 to TRBJ2-7, with a possible D match to TRBD1 (6 bases). Germline V gene lookup returns CDR1 MNHEY and CDR2 SVGEGT. With 3 bases removed from V and 5 bases from J, the gap between germline ends came to 17 bases. The CDR3 is made up of 15 amino acids. The CDR3, as DNA: TGTGCCAGCAGTTATCGTCCAGGGGCGCCTGACGAGCAGTACGTC. Protein product: CASSYRPGAPDEQYV.

The chain is built from TRBV12-3 or TRBV12-4 and TRBJ1-1; D might be TRBD1 (6 bases). The CDR3 runs 16 residues. V dropped 6 bases and J dropped 1 base, with 18 bases sitting between them. CDR3 nucleotide sequence: TGTGCCAGCAGCCCTAAGACAGGAATTGCGAACACTGAAGCTTTCTTT. Translating it yields CASSPKTGIANTEAFF.

The chain couples TRBV5-6 to TRBJ2-3; D not certain. V lost 4 bases to trimming and J lost 4 bases, with 10 bases between them. The CDR3 totals 13 residues. Germline V gene sequence: CDR1 SGHDT, CDR2 YYEEEE. The CDR3 region has the DNA TGTGCCAGCAGCAAGGACCGGGCAGATACGCAGTATTTT. Translation gives CASSKDRADTQYF.

The V call is TRBV7-6, the J call TRBJ2-3; D is undetermined. Trimming shortened V by 4 bases and J by 9 bases, and 11 bases separated the two germline ends. Germline values: CDR1 SGHVS, CDR2 FNYEAQ. This CDR3 is 12 amino acids long. The CDR3 coding sequence is TGTGCCAGCAGCTATACGGCCCGGACGCAGTATTTT. Its translation is CASSYTARTQYF.